The rows below give T cell receptor beta chains drawn from one sample of a study of blood T cell repertoires in COVID-19. Assay: immunoSEQ multiplex PCR; the TCRdb copy retains only in-frame clones and omits some. The sample carries some 200,000 clones, less than 90% recorded once. The sequenced sample consisted of peripheral blood. Every receptor here comes from a woman in her fifties or sixties who had recovered from COVID-19. Both conserved end residues are part of each CDR3. Each record gives: clone size, V gene, D gene, J gene, CDR3 DNA, CDR3 protein. A D gene is named only where the DNA matches it firmly. Expanded clones are given a class, and other clones once, few, many or no size at all.

size: NA; V: TRBV6-6; D: TRBD1; J: TRBJ2-7; DNA: TGTGCCAGCAGTTATGGGACAGGGGCCTACGAGCAGTACTTC; CDR3: CASSYGTGAYEQYF
size: NA; V: TRBV5-1; D: NA; J: TRBJ2-3; DNA: TGCGCCAGCAGCTCGGGGACTCACACAGATACGCAGTATTTT; CDR3: CASSSGTHTDTQYF
size: NA; V: TRBV10-3; D: NA; J: TRBJ1-3; DNA: TGTGCCATCAGTGAGTCGTTGCGCTCTGGAAACACCATATATTTT; CDR3: CAISESLRSGNTIYF
size: NA; V: TRBV24-1; D: NA; J: TRBJ2-5; DNA: TGTGCCACCAGTGATCCTAGACCCCGACCGCCCCGCCAAGAGACCCAGTACTTC; CDR3: CATSDPRPRPPRQETQYF
size: NA; V: TRBV6-5; D: TRBD1; J: TRBJ2-7; DNA: TGTGCCAGCAGCCGGGACAGGGCGTACGAGCAGTACTTC; CDR3: CASSRDRAYEQYF
size: NA; V: TRBV12-3/TRBV12-4; D: TRBD1; J: TRBJ1-2; DNA: TGTGCCAGCAGACGGACAGGGAATTACGGCTACACCTTC; CDR3: CASRRTGNYGYTF
size: NA; V: TRBV4-3; D: TRBD1; J: TRBJ2-7; DNA: TGCGCCAGCAGCCAAGATTGGACAGGGGTTTCCTACGAGCAGTACTTC; CDR3: CASSQDWTGVSYEQYF
size: NA; V: TRBV28; D: TRBD1; J: TRBJ1-1; DNA: TGTGCCAGCAGTTTATACGGGACAGGGGGAATGAACACTGAAGCTTTCTTT; CDR3: CASSLYGTGGMNTEAFF
size: once; V: TRBV4-1; D: NA; J: TRBJ2-7; DNA: TGCGCCAGCAGCCAAAATCTCCTCTCCTACGAGCAGTACTTC; CDR3: CASSQNLLSYEQYF
size: NA; V: TRBV9; D: TRBD1; J: TRBJ2-2; DNA: TGTGCCAGCAGCCTGACAGGGCTTGCCGGGGAGCTGTTTTTT; CDR3: CASSLTGLAGELFF
size: NA; V: TRBV18; D: TRBD1; J: TRBJ2-7; DNA: TGTGCCAGCTCACCACAGGGACAGGGCTACGAGCAGTACTTC; CDR3: CASSPQGQGYEQYF
size: NA; V: TRBV19; D: TRBD2; J: TRBJ2-3; DNA: TGTGCCAGTAGTAACGTGCGAGCGGGAGGCACAGATACGCAGTATTTT; CDR3: CASSNVRAGGTDTQYF
size: NA; V: TRBV5-1; D: NA; J: TRBJ1-2; DNA: TGCGCCAGCAGCCCTGGCGGGCCTAACTATGGCTACACCTTC; CDR3: CASSPGGPNYGYTF
size: once; V: TRBV28; D: NA; J: TRBJ1-1; DNA: TGTGCCAGCAGTTTACCAGGGATTGAAGCTTTCTTT; CDR3: CASSLPGIEAFF
size: NA; V: TRBV3-1/TRBV3-2; D: NA; J: TRBJ2-5; DNA: TGTGCCAGCAGCCAAGATTGGGCCCCACAAGAGACCCAGTACTTC; CDR3: CASSQDWAPQETQYF
size: few; V: TRBV11-3; D: NA; J: TRBJ2-7; DNA: TGTGCCAGCAGCTTGAGAGGGACCTACGAGCAGTACTTC; CDR3: CASSLRGTYEQYF
size: NA; V: TRBV5-1; D: TRBD2; J: TRBJ2-1; DNA: TGCGCCAGCAGCTTGGTCCTACTAACTAGCGGGGGGGCCCGACAGCAGTTCTTC; CDR3: CASSLVLLTSGGARQQFF
size: NA; V: TRBV7-8; D: NA; J: TRBJ2-1; DNA: TGTGCCAGCAGCTTAGAGATAGAGTTCGGTGAGCAGTTCTTC; CDR3: CASSLEIEFGEQFF
size: once; V: TRBV24-1; D: NA; J: TRBJ1-2; DNA: TGTGCCACCAGTGATACAGGAAAGTCTCATGGCTACACCTTC; CDR3: CATSDTGKSHGYTF
size: NA; V: TRBV3-1/TRBV3-2; D: NA; J: TRBJ2-5; DNA: TGTGCCAGCAGTCCCCGGCTGGAGCCCCAAGAGACCCAGTACTTC; CDR3: CASSPRLEPQETQYF
size: NA; V: TRBV9; D: NA; J: TRBJ2-2; DNA: TGTGCCAGCAGCGTCTCAGCCGGGGAGCTGTTTTTT; CDR3: CASSVSAGELFF
size: NA; V: TRBV6-5; D: NA; J: TRBJ1-2; DNA: TGTGCCAGCAGTCCCAGGGGTGGGTCCTCGGATGGCTACACCTTC; CDR3: CASSPRGGSSDGYTF
size: once; V: TRBV9; D: TRBD2; J: TRBJ2-3; DNA: TGTGCCAGCAGCGTAGGTGGTCTAGCGGCCGATACGCAGTATTTT; CDR3: CASSVGGLAADTQYF
size: NA; V: TRBV11-2; D: TRBD1; J: TRBJ2-6; DNA: TGTGCCAGCAGCCGGCCCGGGACAGGGTCTGCTGGGGCCAACGTCCTGACTTTC; CDR3: CASSRPGTGSAGANVLTF
size: NA; V: TRBV5-6; D: NA; J: TRBJ2-7; DNA: TGTGCCAGCAGCCGATTACAGGGCGCCTACGAGCAGTACTTC; CDR3: CASSRLQGAYEQYF
size: NA; V: TRBV2; D: NA; J: TRBJ1-1; DNA: TGTGCCAGCACCACACCCCGCAGGGGTCCAAACACTGAAGCTTTCTTT; CDR3: CASTTPRRGPNTEAFF
size: NA; V: TRBV29-1; D: NA; J: TRBJ1-1; DNA: TGCAGCGCCTCAGAACTGAGGACTGAAGCTTTCTTT; CDR3: CSASELRTEAFF
size: NA; V: TRBV24-1; D: TRBD1; J: TRBJ1-2; DNA: TGTGCCACCAGTGATTCGCGGACAGGTGGCTACACCTTC; CDR3: CATSDSRTGGYTF
size: many; V: TRBV18; D: TRBD1; J: TRBJ2-2; DNA: TGTGCCAGCACACCCGGGACAGGGACGACCGGGGGTTTCACCGGGGAGCTGTTTTTT; CDR3: CASTPGTGTTGGFTGELFF
size: NA; V: TRBV11-2; D: NA; J: TRBJ1-1; DNA: TGTGCCAGCAGCTTATCCACAGGGAACACTGAAGCTTTCTTT; CDR3: CASSLSTGNTEAFF
size: once; V: TRBV6-2/TRBV6-3; D: NA; J: TRBJ1-1; DNA: TGTGCCAGCAGTTACGGGGACACTCTGAGCACTGAAGCTTTCTTT; CDR3: CASSYGDTLSTEAFF
size: NA; V: TRBV7-9; D: TRBD1; J: TRBJ1-2; DNA: TGTGCCAGCAGCTTAGGGACAGGGGATATACTCTATGGCTACACCTTC; CDR3: CASSLGTGDILYGYTF
size: NA; V: TRBV12-5; D: NA; J: TRBJ1-1; DNA: TGTGCTAGTGCCTTGAGGGCGACTGCTGAAGCTTTCTTT; CDR3: CASALRATAEAFF
size: NA; V: TRBV27; D: NA; J: TRBJ2-1; DNA: TGTGCCAGCAGTCCCCGCCGCGGGGCGGAGGAGCAGTTCTTC; CDR3: CASSPRRGAEEQFF
size: NA; V: TRBV30; D: NA; J: TRBJ1-2; DNA: TGTGCCTGGAGTGTGACCCTCGGACTTACCCCGTCGGGGAGCTACACCTTC; CDR3: CAWSVTLGLTPSGSYTF